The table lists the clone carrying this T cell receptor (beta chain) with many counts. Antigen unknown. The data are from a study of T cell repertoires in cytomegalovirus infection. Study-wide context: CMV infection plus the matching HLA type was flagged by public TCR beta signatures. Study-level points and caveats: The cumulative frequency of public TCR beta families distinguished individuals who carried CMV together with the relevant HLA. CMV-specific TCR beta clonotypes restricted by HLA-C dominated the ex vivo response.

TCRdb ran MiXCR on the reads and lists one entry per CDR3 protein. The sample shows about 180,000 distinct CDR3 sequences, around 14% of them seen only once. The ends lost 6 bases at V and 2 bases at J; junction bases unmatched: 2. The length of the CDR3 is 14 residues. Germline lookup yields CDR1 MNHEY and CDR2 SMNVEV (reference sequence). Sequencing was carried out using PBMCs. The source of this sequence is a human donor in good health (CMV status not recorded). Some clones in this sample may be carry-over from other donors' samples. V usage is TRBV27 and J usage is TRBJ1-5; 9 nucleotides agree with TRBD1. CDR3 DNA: TGTGCCAGCAGAAGGGACAGGGGCAATCAGCCCCAGCATTTT. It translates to CASRRDRGNQPQHF.